The T cell receptor (beta chain) under discussion was sequenced for a study of blood T cell repertoires in COVID-19. CDR3 length: 12 residues. V was clipped by 10 bases and J by 7 bases, with 11 bases between them. Germline values: CDR1 MDHEN, CDR2 SYDVKM. Generated by immunoSEQ multiplex PCR, the TCRdb table keeps only in-frame clones and is missing some. This table has around 230,000 clones, over 65% appearing once. This clone was observed a few times. Sequenced input: peripheral blood. The J gene is TRBJ1-6, the V gene TRBV28, with D perhaps matching TRBD1 (6 bases). The sequence was collected from a woman aged 70-85 years with active or convalescent COVID-19. This chain's CDR3 is CATSGANSPLHF. CDR3 in DNA: TGTGCCACCTCAGGGGCGAATTCACCCCTCCACTTT.